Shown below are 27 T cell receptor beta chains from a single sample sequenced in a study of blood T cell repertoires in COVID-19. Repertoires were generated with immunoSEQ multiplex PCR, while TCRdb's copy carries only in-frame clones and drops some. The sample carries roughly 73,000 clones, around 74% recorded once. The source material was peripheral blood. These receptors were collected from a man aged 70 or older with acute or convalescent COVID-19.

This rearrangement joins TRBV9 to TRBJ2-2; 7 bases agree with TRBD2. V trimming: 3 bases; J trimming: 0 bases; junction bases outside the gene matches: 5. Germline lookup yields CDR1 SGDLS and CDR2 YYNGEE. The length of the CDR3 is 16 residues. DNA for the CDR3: TGTGCCAGCAGCGCGGGAGGTGCCTCGAACACCGGGGAGCTGTTTTTT. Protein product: CASSAGGASNTGELFF.

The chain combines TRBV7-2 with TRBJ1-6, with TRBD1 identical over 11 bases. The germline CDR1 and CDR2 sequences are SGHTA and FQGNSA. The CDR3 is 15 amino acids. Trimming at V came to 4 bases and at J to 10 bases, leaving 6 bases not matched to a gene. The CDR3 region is CASSYSGQGASPLHF. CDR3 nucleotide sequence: TGTGCCAGCAGCTACTCCGGACAGGGGGCGTCACCCCTCCACTTT.

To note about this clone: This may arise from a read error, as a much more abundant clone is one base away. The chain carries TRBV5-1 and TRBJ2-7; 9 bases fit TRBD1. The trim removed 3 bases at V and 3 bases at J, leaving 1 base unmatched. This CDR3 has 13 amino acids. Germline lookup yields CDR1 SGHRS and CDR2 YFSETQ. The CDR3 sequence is CASSWGQGYEQYF. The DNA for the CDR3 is TGCGCCAGCAGCTGGGGACAGGGCTACGAGCAGTACTTC.

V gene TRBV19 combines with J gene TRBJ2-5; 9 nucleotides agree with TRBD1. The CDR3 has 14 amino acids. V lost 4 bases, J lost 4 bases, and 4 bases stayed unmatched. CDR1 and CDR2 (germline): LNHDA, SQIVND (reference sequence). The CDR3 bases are TGTGCCAGTAGTAGACAGGGGGGAGGAGAGACCCAGTACTTC. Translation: CASSRQGGGETQYF. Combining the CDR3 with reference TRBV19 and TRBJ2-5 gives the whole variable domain DGGITQSPKYLFRKEGQNVTLSCEQNLNHDAMYWYRQDPGQGLRLIYYSQIVNDFQKGDIAEGYSVSREKKESFPLTVTSAQKNPTAFYLCASSRQGGGETQYFGPGTRLLVL.

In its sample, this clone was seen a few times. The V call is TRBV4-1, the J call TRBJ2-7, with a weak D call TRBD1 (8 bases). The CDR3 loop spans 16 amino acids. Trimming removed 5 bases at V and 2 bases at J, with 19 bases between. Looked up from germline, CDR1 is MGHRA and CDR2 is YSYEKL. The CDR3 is CASSYTPTGGAYEQYF. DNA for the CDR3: TGCGCCAGCAGCTATACCCCTACAGGGGGGGCCTACGAGCAGTACTTC.

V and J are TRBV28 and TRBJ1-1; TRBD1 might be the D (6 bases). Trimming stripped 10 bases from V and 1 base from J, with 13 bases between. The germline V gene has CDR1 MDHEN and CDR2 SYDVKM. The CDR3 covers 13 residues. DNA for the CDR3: TGTGCCACCAAGGGGGGGCGGAACACTGAAGCTTTCTTT. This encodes CATKGGRNTEAFF.

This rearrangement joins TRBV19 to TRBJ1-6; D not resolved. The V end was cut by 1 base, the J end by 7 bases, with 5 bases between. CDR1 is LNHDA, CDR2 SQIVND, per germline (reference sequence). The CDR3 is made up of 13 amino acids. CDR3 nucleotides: TGTGCCAGTAGTATAGGGGCGAATTCACCCCTCCACTTT. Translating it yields CASSIGANSPLHF.

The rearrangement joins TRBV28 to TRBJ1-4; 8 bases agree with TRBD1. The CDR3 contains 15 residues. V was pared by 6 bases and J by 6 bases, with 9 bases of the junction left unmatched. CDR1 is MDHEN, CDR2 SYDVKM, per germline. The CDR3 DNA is TGTGCCAGCAGCCGACCACAGGGGGAAGATGAAAAACTGTTTTTT. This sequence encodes CASSRPQGEDEKLFF.

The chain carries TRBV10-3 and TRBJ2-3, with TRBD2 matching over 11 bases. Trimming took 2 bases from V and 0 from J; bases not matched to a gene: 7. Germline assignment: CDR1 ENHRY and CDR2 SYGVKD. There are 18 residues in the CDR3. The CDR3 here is CAISERGTSGKSTDTQYF. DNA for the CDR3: TGTGCCATCAGTGAGCGGGGGACTAGCGGCAAAAGCACAGATACGCAGTATTTT.

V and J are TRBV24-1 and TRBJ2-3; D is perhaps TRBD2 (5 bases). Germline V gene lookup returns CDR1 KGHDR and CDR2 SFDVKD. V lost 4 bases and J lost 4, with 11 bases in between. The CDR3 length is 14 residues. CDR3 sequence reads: CATSDRGRADTQYF. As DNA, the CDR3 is TGTGCCACCAGTGACCGGGGTAGAGCAGATACGCAGTATTTT.

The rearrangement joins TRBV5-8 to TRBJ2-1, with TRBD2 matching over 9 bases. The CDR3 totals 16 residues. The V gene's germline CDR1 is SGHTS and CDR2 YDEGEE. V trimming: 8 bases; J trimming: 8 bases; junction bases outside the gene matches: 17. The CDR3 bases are TGTGCCAGGCCCGGGACCCCAGCGGGAGGTAGTTATGAGCAGTTCTTC. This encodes CARPGTPAGGSYEQFF.

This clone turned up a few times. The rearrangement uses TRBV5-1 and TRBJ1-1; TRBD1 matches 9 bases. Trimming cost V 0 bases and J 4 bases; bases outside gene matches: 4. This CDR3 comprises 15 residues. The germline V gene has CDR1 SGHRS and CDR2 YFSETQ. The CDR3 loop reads CASSLAVTGGTEAFF. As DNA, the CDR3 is TGCGCCAGCAGCTTGGCGGTGACAGGGGGCACTGAAGCTTTCTTT.

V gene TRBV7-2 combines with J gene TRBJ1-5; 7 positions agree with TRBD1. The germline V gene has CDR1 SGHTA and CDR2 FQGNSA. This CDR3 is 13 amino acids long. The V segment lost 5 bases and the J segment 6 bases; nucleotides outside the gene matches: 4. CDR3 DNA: TGTGCCAGCAGCCCCGACAGGGCTCAGCCCCAGCATTTT. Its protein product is CASSPDRAQPQHF.

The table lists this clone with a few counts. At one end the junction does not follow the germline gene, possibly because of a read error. Here the CDR3 DNA reads TGCAGCGTGGAAGGGACTAGCCGAAATCGAGCGAATACGCAGTATTTT. Translating it yields CSVEGTSRNRANTQYF. The chain recombines TRBV29-1 with TRBJ2-3, with 9 bases that match TRBD2. CDR1 is SQVTM and CDR2 is ANQGSEA in the germline V gene. This CDR3 has 16 residues.

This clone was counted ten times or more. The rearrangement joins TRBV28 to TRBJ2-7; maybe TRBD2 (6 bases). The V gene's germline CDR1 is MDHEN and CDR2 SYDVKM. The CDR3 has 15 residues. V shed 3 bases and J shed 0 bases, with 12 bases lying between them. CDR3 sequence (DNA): TGTGCCAGCAGTTTCGGCGGGACCAACTCCTACGAGCAGTACTTC. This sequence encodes CASSFGGTNSYEQYF.

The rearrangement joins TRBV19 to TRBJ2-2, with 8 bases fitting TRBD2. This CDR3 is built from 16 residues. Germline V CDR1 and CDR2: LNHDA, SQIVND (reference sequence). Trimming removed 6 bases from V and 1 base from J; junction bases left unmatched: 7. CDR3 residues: CASSRESGRNTGELFF. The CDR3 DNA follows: TGTGCCAGTAGCAGAGAAAGCGGGAGGAACACCGGGGAGCTGTTTTTT.

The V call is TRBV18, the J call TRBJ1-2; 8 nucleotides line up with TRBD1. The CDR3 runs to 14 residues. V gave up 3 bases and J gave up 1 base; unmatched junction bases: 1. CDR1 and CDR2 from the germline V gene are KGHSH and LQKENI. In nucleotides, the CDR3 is TGTGCCAGCTCACCCGGACAGGGTAACTATGGCTACACCTTC. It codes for CASSPGQGNYGYTF.

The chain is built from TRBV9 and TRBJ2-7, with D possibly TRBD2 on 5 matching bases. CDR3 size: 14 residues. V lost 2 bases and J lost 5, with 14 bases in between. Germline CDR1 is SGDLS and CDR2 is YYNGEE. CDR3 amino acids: CASSVNFGNHEQYF. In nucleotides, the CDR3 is TGTGCCAGCAGCGTGAACTTCGGGAACCACGAGCAGTACTTC.

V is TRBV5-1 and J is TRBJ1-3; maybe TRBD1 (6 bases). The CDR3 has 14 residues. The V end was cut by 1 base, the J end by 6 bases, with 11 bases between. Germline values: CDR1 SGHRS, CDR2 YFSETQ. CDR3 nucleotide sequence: TGCGCCAGCAGCTTGCAGGGGAGGGAAAACACCATATATTTT. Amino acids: CASSLQGRENTIYF.

As DNA, the CDR3 is TGCGCCAGCAGCCAGACGGGCGACCGACTAGCGGGAGGGCTCTACGAGCAGTACTTC. Amino acid sequence: CASSQTGDRLAGGLYEQYF. The chain uses TRBV4-1 and TRBJ2-7; 14 nucleotides match TRBD2. CDR1 and CDR2 from the germline V gene are MGHRA and YSYEKL. This CDR3 is 19 amino acids long. J was trimmed by 3 bases and V by 3 bases; bases with no gene match: 13.

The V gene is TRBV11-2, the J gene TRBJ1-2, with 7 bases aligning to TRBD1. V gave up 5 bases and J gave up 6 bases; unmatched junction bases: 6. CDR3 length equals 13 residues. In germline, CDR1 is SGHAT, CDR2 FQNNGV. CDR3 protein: CASSRQGLDGYTF. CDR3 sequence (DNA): TGTGCCAGCAGCCGACAGGGATTAGATGGCTACACCTTC.

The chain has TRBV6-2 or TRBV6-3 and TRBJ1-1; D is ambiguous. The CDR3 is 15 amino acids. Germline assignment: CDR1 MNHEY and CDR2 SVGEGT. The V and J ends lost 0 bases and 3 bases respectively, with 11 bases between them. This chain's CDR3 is CASSYSPGGDTEAFF. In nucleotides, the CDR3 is TGTGCCAGCAGTTACTCTCCAGGCGGGGACACTGAAGCTTTCTTT.

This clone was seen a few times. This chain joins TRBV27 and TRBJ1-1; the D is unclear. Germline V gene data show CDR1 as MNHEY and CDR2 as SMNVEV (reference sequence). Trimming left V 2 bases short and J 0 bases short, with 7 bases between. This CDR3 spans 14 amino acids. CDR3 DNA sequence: TGTGCCAGCAGTTTACCGGGAATGAACACTGAAGCTTTCTTT. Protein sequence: CASSLPGMNTEAFF.

The CDR3 sequence: CASSKATDTEAFF. The CDR3 DNA follows: TGTGCCAGCAGCAAAGCTACAGACACTGAAGCTTTCTTT. The V and J genes are TRBV21-1 and TRBJ1-1; whether TRBD1, the table's D call, matches the DNA was not checked. TRBV21-1 is shown as a pseudogene. The CDR3 consists of 13 residues.

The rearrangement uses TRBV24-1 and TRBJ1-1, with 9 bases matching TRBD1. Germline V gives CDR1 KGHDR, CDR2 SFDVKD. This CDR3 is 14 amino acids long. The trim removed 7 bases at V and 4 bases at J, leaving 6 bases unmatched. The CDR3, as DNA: TGTGCCACCAGAGACAGGGGGGGGGCCACTGAAGCTTTCTTT. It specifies CATRDRGGATEAFF.

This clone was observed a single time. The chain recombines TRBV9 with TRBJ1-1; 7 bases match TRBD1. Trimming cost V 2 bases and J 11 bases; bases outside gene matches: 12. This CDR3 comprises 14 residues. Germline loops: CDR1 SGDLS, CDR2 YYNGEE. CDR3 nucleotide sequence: TGTGCCAGCAGCGTTGGGACAGTCCCGGCGACGGCTTTCTTT. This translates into CASSVGTVPATAFF. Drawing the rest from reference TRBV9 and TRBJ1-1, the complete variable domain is DSGVTQTPKHLITATGQRVTLRCSPRSGDLSVYWYQQSLDQGLQFLIQYYNGEERAKGNILERFSAQQFPDLHSELNLSSLELGDSALYFCASSVGTVPATAFFGQGTRLTVV.

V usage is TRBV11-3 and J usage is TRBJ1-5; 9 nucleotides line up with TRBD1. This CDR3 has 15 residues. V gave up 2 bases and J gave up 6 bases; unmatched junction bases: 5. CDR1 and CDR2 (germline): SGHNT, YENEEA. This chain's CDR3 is CASSLLTGGSQPQHF. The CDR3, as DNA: TGTGCCAGCAGCTTACTAACAGGGGGCAGTCAGCCCCAGCATTTT.